Listed here are 4 T cell receptor beta chains from one sample, sequenced in a study of Ad26.COV2.S vaccination and SARS-CoV-2 variants. Method: immunoSEQ multiplex PCR; TCRdb's copy keeps in-frame clones and lacks some. The data contain about 180,000 clones, around nine tenths of them singletons. The sequencing used peripheral blood, collected after recovery from COVID-19. The receptors derive from a human donor who had recovered from COVID-19.

This chain joins TRBV30 and TRBJ2-5; 13 bases align to TRBD2. The CDR3 extends over 15 amino acids. Looked up from germline, CDR1 is GTSNPN and CDR2 is SVGIG (reference sequence). Trimming cost V 7 bases and J 0 bases; bases outside gene matches: 5. The CDR3 region has the DNA TGTGCCTTCGGGACTAGCGGGACCTACCAAGAGACCCAGTACTTC. It is translated as CAFGTSGTYQETQYF.

V gene TRBV29-1 combines with J gene TRBJ1-2; a weak D match, TRBD1 (5 bases). Per germline, CDR1 SQVTM and CDR2 ANQGSEA. V gave up 4 bases and J gave up 6 bases, with 12 bases separating them. The CDR3 spans 12 residues. This chain's CDR3 is CSVAQGLDGYTF. The CDR3 bases are TGCAGCGTTGCCCAGGGACTGGATGGCTACACCTTC.

The chain recombines TRBV5-1 with TRBJ2-7; 10 bases are shared with TRBD2. The germline gives CDR1 SGHRS, CDR2 YFSETQ. The V segment lost 1 base and the J segment 5 bases; nucleotides outside the gene matches: 6. CDR3 length: 15 residues. The CDR3, as DNA: TGCGCCAGCAGCTTGAGGCTAGCGGGAGAAAACGAGCAGTACTTC. Translation gives CASSLRLAGENEQYF. Based on the CDR3 plus reference TRBV5-1 and TRBJ2-7, the full variable domain is KAGVTQTPRYLIKTRGQQVTLSCSPISGHRSVSWYQQTPGQGLQFLFEYFSETQRNKGNFPGRFSGRQFSNSRSEMNVSTLELGDSALYLCASSLRLAGENEQYFGPGTRLTVT.

V and J are TRBV6-5 and TRBJ2-1; perhaps TRBD1 as D (6 bases). CDR3 length: 11 amino acids. Germline V lookup: CDR1 MNHEY, CDR2 SVGAGI. V lost 8 bases and J lost 7, with 9 bases in between. DNA of the CDR3: TGTGCCAGCTCGAGGGGGAATGAGCAGTTCTTC. Translating gives CASSRGNEQFF.